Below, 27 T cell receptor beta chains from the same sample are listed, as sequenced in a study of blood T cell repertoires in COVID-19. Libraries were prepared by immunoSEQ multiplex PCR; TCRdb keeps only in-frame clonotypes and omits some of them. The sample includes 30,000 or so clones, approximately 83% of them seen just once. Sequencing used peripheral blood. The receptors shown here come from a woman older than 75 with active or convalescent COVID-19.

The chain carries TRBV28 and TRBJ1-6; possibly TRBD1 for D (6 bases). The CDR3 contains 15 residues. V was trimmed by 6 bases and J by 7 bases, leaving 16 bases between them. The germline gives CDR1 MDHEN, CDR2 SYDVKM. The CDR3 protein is CASRPSTGSNSPLHF. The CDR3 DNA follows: TGTGCCAGCAGACCCTCCACAGGGAGCAATTCACCCCTCCACTTT.

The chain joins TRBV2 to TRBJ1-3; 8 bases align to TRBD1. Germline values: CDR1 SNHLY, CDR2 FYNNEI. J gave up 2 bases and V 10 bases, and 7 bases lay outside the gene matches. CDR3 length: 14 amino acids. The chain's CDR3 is CATRQGTAGNTIYF. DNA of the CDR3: TGTGCCACCAGACAGGGGACAGCTGGAAACACCATATATTTT.

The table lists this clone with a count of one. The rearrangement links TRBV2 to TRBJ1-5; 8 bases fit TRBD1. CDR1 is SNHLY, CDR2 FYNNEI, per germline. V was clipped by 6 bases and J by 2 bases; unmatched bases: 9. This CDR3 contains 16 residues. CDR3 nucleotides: TGTGCCAGCAGCACCATTACGACAGGGGGCAATCAGCCCCAGCATTTT. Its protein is CASSTITTGGNQPQHF.

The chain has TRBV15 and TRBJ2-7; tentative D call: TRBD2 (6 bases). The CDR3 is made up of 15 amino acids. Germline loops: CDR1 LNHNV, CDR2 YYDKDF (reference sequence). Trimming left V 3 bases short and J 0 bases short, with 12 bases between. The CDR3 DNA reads TGTGCCACCAGCAGGGAACGGGGGAGCTCCTACGAGCAGTACTTC. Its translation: CATSRERGSSYEQYF.

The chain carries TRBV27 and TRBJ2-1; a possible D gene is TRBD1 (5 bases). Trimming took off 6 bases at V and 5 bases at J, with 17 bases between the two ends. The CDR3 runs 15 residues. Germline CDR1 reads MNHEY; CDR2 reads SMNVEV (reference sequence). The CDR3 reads CASSRLGQPNNEQFF. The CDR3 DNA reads TGTGCCAGCAGCCGGCTGGGGCAGCCTAACAATGAGCAGTTCTTC.

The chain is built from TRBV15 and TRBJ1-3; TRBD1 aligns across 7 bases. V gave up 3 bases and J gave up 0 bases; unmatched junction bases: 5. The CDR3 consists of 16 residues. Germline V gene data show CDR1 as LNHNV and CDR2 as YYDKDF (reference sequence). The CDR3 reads CATSSGGTASGNTIYF. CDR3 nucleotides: TGTGCCACCAGCAGTGGAGGGACAGCCTCTGGAAACACCATATATTTT.

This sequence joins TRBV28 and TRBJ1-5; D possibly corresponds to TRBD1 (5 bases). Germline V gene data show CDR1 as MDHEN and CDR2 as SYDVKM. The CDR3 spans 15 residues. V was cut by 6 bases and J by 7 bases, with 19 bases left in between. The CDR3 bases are TGTGCCAGCAGGGGGGGGAGGGCCACTTGGCAGCCCCAGCATTTT. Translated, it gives CASRGGRATWQPQHF.

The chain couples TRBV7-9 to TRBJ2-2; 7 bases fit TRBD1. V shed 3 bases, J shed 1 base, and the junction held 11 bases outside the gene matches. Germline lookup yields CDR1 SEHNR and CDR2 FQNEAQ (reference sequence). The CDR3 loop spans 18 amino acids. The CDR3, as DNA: TGTGCCAGCAGCTTCACTCCAGGGGGAGCGGTGAACACCGGGGAGCTGTTTTTT. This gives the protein CASSFTPGGAVNTGELFF.

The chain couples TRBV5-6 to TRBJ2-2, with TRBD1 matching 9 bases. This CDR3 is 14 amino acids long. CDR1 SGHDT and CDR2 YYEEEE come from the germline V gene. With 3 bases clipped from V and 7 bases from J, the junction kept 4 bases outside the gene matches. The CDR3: CASSSGTGRGELFF. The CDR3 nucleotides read TGTGCCAGCAGCTCTGGGACAGGGCGCGGGGAGCTGTTTTTT. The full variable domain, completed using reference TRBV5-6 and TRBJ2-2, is DAGVTQSPTHLIKTRGQQVTLRCSPKSGHDTVSWYQQALGQGPQFIFQYYEEEERQRGNFPDRFSGHQFPNYSSELNVNALLLGDSALYLCASSSGTGRGELFFGEGSRLTVL.

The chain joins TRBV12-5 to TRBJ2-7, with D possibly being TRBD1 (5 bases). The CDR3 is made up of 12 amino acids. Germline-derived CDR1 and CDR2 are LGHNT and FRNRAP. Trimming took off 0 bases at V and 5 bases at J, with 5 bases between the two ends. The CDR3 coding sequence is TGTGCTAGTGGTTTGGTAGGGGACGAGCAGTACTTC. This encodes CASGLVGDEQYF. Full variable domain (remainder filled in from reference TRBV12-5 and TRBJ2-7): DARVTQTPRHKVTEMGQEVTMRCQPILGHNTVFWYRQTMMQGLELLAYFRNRAPLDDSGMPKDRFSAEMPDATLATLKIQPSEPRDSAVYFCASGLVGDEQYFGPGTRLTVT.

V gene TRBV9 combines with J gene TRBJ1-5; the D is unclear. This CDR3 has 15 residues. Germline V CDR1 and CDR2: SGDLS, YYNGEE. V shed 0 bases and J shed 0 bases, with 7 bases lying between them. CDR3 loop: CASSVVKPSNQPQHF. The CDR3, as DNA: TGTGCCAGCAGCGTAGTGAAGCCTAGCAATCAGCCCCAGCATTTT.

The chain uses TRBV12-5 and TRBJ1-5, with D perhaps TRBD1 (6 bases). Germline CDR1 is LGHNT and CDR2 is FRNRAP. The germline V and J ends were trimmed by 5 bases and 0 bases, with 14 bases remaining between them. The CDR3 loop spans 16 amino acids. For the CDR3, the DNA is TGTGCTAGTGGTCCCGACAGGATGAATAGCAATCAGCCCCAGCATTTT. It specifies CASGPDRMNSNQPQHF.

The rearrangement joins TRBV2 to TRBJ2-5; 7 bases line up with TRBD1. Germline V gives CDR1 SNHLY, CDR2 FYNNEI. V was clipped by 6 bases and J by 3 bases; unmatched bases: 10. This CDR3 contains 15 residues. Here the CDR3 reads CASRMTGRTEETQYF. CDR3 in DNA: TGTGCCAGCAGGATGACAGGGAGAACTGAAGAGACCCAGTACTTC.

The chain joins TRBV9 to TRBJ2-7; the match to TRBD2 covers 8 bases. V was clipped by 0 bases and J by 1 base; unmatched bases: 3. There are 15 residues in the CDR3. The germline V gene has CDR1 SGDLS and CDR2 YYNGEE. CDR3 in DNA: TGTGCCAGCAGCGTAGGTCCGGGGGGGTCCTACGAGCAGTACTTC. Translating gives CASSVGPGGSYEQYF.

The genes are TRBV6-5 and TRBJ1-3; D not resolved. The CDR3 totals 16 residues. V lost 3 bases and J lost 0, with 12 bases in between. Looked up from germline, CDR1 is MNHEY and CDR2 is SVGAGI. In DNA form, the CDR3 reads TGTGCCAGCAGTTATTGGCGGGGTCTCTCTGGAAACACCATATATTTT. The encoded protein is CASSYWRGLSGNTIYF.

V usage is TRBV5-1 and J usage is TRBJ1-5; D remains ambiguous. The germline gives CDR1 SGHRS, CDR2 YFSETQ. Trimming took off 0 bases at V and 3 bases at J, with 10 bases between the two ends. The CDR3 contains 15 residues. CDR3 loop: CASSLDSANNQPQHF. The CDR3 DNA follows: TGCGCCAGCAGCTTGGACAGTGCTAACAATCAGCCCCAGCATTTT.

CDR3 protein: CASSLTGVNTEAFF. The CDR3 DNA is TGTGCCAGCAGCTTGACAGGGGTGAACACTGAAGCTTTCTTT. The J gene is TRBJ1-1, the V gene TRBV7-3; 8 bases map to TRBD1. V lost 3 bases to trimming and J lost 0 bases; unmatched junction nucleotides: 0. The CDR3 covers 14 residues. Germline V CDR1 and CDR2: SGHTA, FQGTGA.

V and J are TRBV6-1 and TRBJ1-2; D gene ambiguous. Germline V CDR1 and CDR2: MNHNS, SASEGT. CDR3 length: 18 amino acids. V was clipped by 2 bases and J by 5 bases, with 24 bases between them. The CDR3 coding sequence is TGTGCCAGCAGTGAACTCTTGGGCCTTCTTGATTCCCAATATGGCTACACCTTC. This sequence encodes CASSELLGLLDSQYGYTF.

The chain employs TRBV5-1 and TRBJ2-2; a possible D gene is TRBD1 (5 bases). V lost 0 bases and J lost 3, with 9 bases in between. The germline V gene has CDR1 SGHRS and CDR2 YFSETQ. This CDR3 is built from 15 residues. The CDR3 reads CASSLASGYTGELFF. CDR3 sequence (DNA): TGCGCCAGCAGCTTGGCCTCAGGGTACACCGGGGAGCTGTTTTTT.

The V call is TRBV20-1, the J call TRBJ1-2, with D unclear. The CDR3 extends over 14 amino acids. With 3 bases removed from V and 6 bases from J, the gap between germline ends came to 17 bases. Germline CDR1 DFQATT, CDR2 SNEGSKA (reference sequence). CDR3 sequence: CSASSGVWIHGYTF. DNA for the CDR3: TGCAGTGCTAGTAGCGGGGTTTGGATTCATGGCTACACCTTC.

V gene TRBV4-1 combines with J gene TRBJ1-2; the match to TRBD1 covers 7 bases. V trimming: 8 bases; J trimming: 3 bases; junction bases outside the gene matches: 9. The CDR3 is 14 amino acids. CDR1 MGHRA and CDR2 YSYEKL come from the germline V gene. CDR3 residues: CASRGGQAYYGYTF. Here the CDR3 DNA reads TGCGCCAGCCGAGGAGGACAGGCGTACTATGGCTACACCTTC.

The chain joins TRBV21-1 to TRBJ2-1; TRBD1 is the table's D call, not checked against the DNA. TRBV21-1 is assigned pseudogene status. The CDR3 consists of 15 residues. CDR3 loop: CASSKRKDRGHEQFF. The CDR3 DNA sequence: TGTGCCAGCAGCAAACGTAAGGACAGGGGGCATGAGCAGTTCTTC.

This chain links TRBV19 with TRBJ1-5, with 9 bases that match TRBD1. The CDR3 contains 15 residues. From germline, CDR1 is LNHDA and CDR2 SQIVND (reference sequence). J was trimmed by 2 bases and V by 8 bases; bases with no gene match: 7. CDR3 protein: CASDNRGQGNQPQHF. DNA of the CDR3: TGTGCCAGTGATAACAGGGGGCAGGGCAATCAGCCCCAGCATTTT. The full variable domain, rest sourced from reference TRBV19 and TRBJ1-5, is DGGITQSPKYLFRKEGQNVTLSCEQNLNHDAMYWYRQDPGQGLRLIYYSQIVNDFQKGDIAEGYSVSREKKESFPLTVTSAQKNPTAFYLCASDNRGQGNQPQHFGDGTRLSIL.

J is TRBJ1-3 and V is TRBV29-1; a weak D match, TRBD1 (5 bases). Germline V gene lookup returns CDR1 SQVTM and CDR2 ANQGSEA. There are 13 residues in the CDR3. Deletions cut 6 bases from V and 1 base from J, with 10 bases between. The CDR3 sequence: CSVAGGSGNTIYF. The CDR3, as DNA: TGCAGCGTCGCCGGGGGGTCTGGAAACACCATATATTTT. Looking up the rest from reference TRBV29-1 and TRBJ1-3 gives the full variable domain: SAVISQKPSRDICQRGTSLTIQCQVDSQVTMMFWYRQQPGQSLTLIATANQGSEATYESGFVIDKFPISRPNLTFSTLTVSNMSPEDSSIYLCSVAGGSGNTIYFGEGSWLTVV.

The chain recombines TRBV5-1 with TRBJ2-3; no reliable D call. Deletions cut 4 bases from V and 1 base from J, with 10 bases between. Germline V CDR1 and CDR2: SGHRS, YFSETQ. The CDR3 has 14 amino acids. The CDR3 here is CASSPRGGTDTQYF. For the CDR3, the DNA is TGCGCCAGCAGCCCCCGCGGAGGCACAGATACGCAGTATTTT.

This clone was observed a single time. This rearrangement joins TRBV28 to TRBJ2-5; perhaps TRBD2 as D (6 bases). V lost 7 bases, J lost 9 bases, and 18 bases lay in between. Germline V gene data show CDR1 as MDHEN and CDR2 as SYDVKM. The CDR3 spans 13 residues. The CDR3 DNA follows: TGTGCCAGCACGGGGGACTCTCCGTCTCCCCAGTACTTC. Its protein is CASTGDSPSPQYF.

CDR3 DNA sequence: TGTGCCAGCAGTTTAGGGGCCCGTAATGAAAAACTGTTTTTT. Amino acids: CASSLGARNEKLFF. The chain combines TRBV28 with TRBJ1-4; tentative D call: TRBD1 (5 bases). This CDR3 has 14 residues. CDR1 is MDHEN, CDR2 SYDVKM, per germline. Trimming pared 2 bases from V and 4 bases from J, leaving 8 bases between.